What follows are 15 T cell receptor beta chains derived from one specimen sequenced in a study of shared clonotypes between healthy human individuals. CD45RO-negative, CCR7-selected cells formed the naive CD8 fraction, which excluded terminally differentiated effector memory CD45RA+ cells. Method: immunoSEQ multiplex PCR; TCRdb's copy keeps in-frame clones and lacks some. In the table there are about 2,100,000 clones, just over 90% of which are singletons. The specimen sequenced was naive CD8+ T cells from PBMCs. These receptors were obtained from a man between 18 and 29 years old in good health. Some clones in this sample may be carry-over from other donors' samples.

The chain has TRBV4-3 and TRBJ1-1; D remains unclear. Germline values: CDR1 LGHNA, CDR2 YSLEER. The germline V and J ends were trimmed by 4 bases and 3 bases, with 15 bases remaining between them. The CDR3 is made up of 15 amino acids. The CDR3 nucleotides are TGCGCCAGCAGCCTGTGGGCGGCCGAGGACACTGAAGCTTTCTTT. Translation: CASSLWAAEDTEAFF.

The chain recombines TRBV27 with TRBJ2-1, with D uncertain. The CDR3 consists of 15 residues. Germline CDR1 reads MNHEY; CDR2 reads SMNVEV (reference sequence). Trimming stripped 0 bases from V and 3 bases from J, with 9 bases between. Here the CDR3 reads CASSLSGGRYNEQFF. The DNA for the CDR3 is TGTGCCAGCAGTTTATCAGGCGGCCGCTACAATGAGCAGTTCTTC.

The genes are TRBV4-1 and TRBJ2-1; D could derive from TRBD1 or TRBD2 (5 bases each). V shed 4 bases and J shed 0 bases, with 10 bases lying between them. This CDR3 contains 15 residues. Germline V gene sequence: CDR1 MGHRA, CDR2 YSYEKL. The DNA of the CDR3 is TGCGCCAGCAGCCCAGTCGGGGCCTCCTACAATGAGCAGTTCTTC. This sequence encodes CASSPVGASYNEQFF.

The chain combines TRBV27 with TRBJ2-1, with TRBD2 as a possible D gene (5 bases). V was shortened by 7 bases and J by 4 bases, with 17 bases between the two germline ends. The CDR3 consists of 15 residues. The V gene's germline CDR1 is MNHEY and CDR2 SMNVEV (reference sequence). DNA of the CDR3: TGTGCCAGCACCTTCCGAGCGGCCCTTTACAATGAGCAGTTCTTC. Translating gives CASTFRAALYNEQFF.

The chain recombines TRBV4-3 with TRBJ1-1; D ambiguous. CDR3 size: 15 residues. The V end was cut by 4 bases, the J end by 6 bases, with 18 bases between. CDR1 is LGHNA, CDR2 YSLEER, per germline. The CDR3 reads CASSPTFDGGAEAFF. CDR3 nucleotides: TGCGCCAGCAGCCCTACATTTGATGGCGGGGCTGAAGCTTTCTTT.

This chain links TRBV7-9 with TRBJ2-7; D possibly corresponds to TRBD1 (7 bases). Germline V lookup: CDR1 SEHNR, CDR2 FQNEAQ (reference sequence). This CDR3 is built from 17 residues. V was trimmed by 4 bases and J by 2 bases, leaving 21 bases between them. The CDR3 DNA reads TGTGCCAGCAGCTCCCGGGAGAGGGGGCAACTACCCTACGAGCAGTACTTC. It is translated as CASSSRERGQLPYEQYF.

V is TRBV9 and J is TRBJ2-1; D gene ambiguous. This CDR3 comprises 15 residues. Trimming removed 4 bases at V and 0 bases at J, with 11 bases between. From germline, CDR1 is SGDLS and CDR2 YYNGEE. This chain's CDR3 is CASSPHSSSYNEQFF. Here the CDR3 DNA reads TGTGCCAGCAGCCCCCATTCCAGCTCCTACAATGAGCAGTTCTTC.

As concerns this clone: This sample includes further DNA sequences coding for the same CDR3. The chain joins TRBV9 to TRBJ1-4; 7 bases match TRBD1. CDR1 and CDR2 from the germline V gene are SGDLS and YYNGEE. Trimming at V came to 0 bases and at J to 3 bases, leaving 2 bases not matched to a gene. The CDR3 loop spans 15 amino acids. CDR3 nucleotide sequence: TGTGCCAGCAGCGTAGCTGGGACAGCTAATGAAAAACTGTTTTTT. Its translation: CASSVAGTANEKLFF. The variable domain in full, completed from reference TRBV9 and TRBJ1-4, reads DSGVTQTPKHLITATGQRVTLRCSPRSGDLSVYWYQQSLDQGLQFLIQYYNGEERAKGNILERFSAQQFPDLHSELNLSSLELGDSALYFCASSVAGTANEKLFFGSGTQLSVL.

The chain uses TRBV19 and TRBJ1-2; TRBD1 matches 7 bases. The CDR3 consists of 12 residues. Trimming cost V 6 bases and J 4 bases; bases outside gene matches: 2. From germline, CDR1 is LNHDA and CDR2 SQIVND (reference sequence). In DNA form, the CDR3 reads TGTGCCAGTAGCTCAGGGGGCTATGGCTACACCTTC. Residues: CASSSGGYGYTF.

The chain is built from TRBV6-1 and TRBJ2-2; D is undetermined. CDR3 length: 13 residues. CDR1 is MNHNS and CDR2 is SASEGT in the germline V gene. Trimming took 7 bases from V and 7 from J, leaving 13 bases between them. CDR3 region: CASMSRNHGELFF. The CDR3 region has the DNA TGTGCCAGCATGTCCAGGAACCACGGGGAGCTGTTTTTT.

The chain combines TRBV15 with TRBJ1-1, with a tentative D call TRBD1 (6 bases). The V and J ends lost 5 bases and 5 bases respectively, with 15 bases between them. The CDR3 totals 14 residues. Germline values: CDR1 LNHNV, CDR2 YYDKDF (reference sequence). The CDR3, as DNA: TGTGCCACCAGCCCTGGGGAGGGGGTGACTGAAGCTTTCTTT. Its protein is CATSPGEGVTEAFF. Full variable domain (outside the CDR3, taken from reference TRBV15 and TRBJ1-1): DAMVIQNPRYQVTQFGKPVTLSCSQTLNHNVMYWYQQKSSQAPKLLFHYYDKDFNNEADTPDNFQSRRPNTSFCFLDIRSPGLGDTAMYLCATSPGEGVTEAFFGQGTRLTVV.

This rearrangement joins TRBV4-1 to TRBJ2-1; TRBD2 is a possible D gene (5 bases). V was trimmed by 4 bases and J by 9 bases, leaving 22 bases between them. This CDR3 is built from 16 residues. Germline-derived CDR1 and CDR2 are MGHRA and YSYEKL. CDR3 region: CASSLSGGAALSEQFF. CDR3 nucleotide sequence: TGCGCCAGCAGCCTATCCGGCGGAGCGGCCCTGAGTGAGCAGTTCTTC.

The rearrangement joins TRBV19 to TRBJ1-4; D not resolved. The CDR3 spans 13 residues. CDR1 and CDR2 from the germline V gene are LNHDA and SQIVND (reference sequence). Between the trimmed V and J ends, which lost 3 bases and 0 bases, there was a span of 2 bases. The CDR3: CASSMSTNEKLFF. CDR3 DNA: TGTGCCAGTAGTATGTCAACTAATGAAAAACTGTTTTTT.

This clone was counted between two and nine times. Other DNA variants within this sample encode the same CDR3. In DNA, the CDR3 is TGCGCCAGCAGCCAAGTAATGAACACTGAAGCTTTCTTT. Amino acids: CASSQVMNTEAFF. V gene TRBV4-1 combines with J gene TRBJ1-1; the D is unclear. Germline values: CDR1 MGHRA, CDR2 YSYEKL. The CDR3 extends over 13 amino acids. V gave up 1 base and J gave up 0 bases, with 3 bases separating them.

The chain has TRBV28 and TRBJ2-7, with 12 nucleotides matching TRBD2. The CDR3 sequence is 18 residues long. Trimming took 4 bases from V and 0 from J; bases not matched to a gene: 10. CDR1 is MDHEN and CDR2 is SYDVKM in the germline V gene. CDR3 in amino acids: CASSSGTSGLPDSYEQYF. CDR3 nucleotide sequence: TGTGCCAGCAGTTCCGGGACTAGCGGGCTTCCTGACTCCTACGAGCAGTACTTC.